This TCR beta chain was recovered during a study of shared clonotypes between healthy human individuals. Whole-study context: Donors, aged 18 to 49, were a couple of women and a few men. Findings of the study overall: Clonotype sharing levels among donors were expected to vary with sequencing depth.

In germline, CDR1 is LNHDA, CDR2 SQIVND (reference sequence). This CDR3 is 16 amino acids long. The V gene end was trimmed by 5 bases and the J gene end by 4 bases; junction bases not matched to a gene: 10. Per the original methods: Filtering differed, since immunoSEQ gave only junction sequences and no quality scores. Profiling relied on immunoSEQ multiplex PCR, and the TCRdb table lists in-frame clones only, not all of them. V, J and clone size derive from that table, while D and trimming were established from the DNA sequence. The table has millions of clones, roughly 95% seen once. With regard to this clone: Its specificity is not known.

There were only Caucasian adults among the donors, and all lived in Nashville, Tennessee. This chain links TRBV19 with TRBJ1-1; TRBD1 matches 10 bases. This sequence was found in a man between 18 and 29 years old in good health. Sequenced material: naive CD4+ T cells sorted from blood. Subset defined: CD45RA+ positively selected. The CDR3 spells CASSWRQGATGTEAFF. The CDR3 DNA sequence: TGTGCCAGTAGTTGGAGACAGGGGGCCACGGGCACTGAAGCTTTCTTT. The full variable domain, completed using reference TRBV19 and TRBJ1-1, is DGGITQSPKYLFRKEGQNVTLSCEQNLNHDAMYWYRQDPGQGLRLIYYSQIVNDFQKGDIAEGYSVSREKKESFPLTVTSAQKNPTAFYLCASSWRQGATGTEAFFGQGTRLTVV.